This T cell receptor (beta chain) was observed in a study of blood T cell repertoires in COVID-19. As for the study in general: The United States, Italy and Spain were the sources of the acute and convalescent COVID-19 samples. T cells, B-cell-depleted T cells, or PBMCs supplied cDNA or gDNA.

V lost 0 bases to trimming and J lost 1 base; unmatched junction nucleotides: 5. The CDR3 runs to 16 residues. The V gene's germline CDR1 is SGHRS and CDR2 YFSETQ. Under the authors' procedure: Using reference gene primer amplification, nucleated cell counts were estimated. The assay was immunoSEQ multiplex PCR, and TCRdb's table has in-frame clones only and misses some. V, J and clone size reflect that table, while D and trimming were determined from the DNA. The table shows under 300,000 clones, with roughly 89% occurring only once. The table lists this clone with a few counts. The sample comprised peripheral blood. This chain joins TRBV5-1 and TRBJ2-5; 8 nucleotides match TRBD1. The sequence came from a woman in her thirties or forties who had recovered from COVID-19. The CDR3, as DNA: TGCGCCAGCAGCTTGGGGGGACAGGCAACCCAAGAGACCCAGTACTTC. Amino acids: CASSLGGQATQETQYF.